This T cell receptor beta chain was sequenced during a study of blood T cell repertoires in COVID-19. Study summary: Both acute and convalescent COVID-19 samples were obtained from the United States, Italy and Spain. Sources were T cells, B-cell-depleted T cells, or PBMCs; the material itself was cDNA or gDNA.

In the source study's methods: It was from reference gene primer amplification that nucleated cell counts were estimated. Only in-frame clones appear in the TCRdb table, and some are missing; sequencing was by immunoSEQ multiplex PCR. V, J and clone size are taken as reported in that table, and D and trimming were inferred from the DNA itself. The data show a few hundred thousand clones, about 85% seen once. Germline CDR1 SGHTA, CDR2 FQGTGA. The V gene end was trimmed by 4 bases and the J gene end by 2 bases; junction bases not matched to a gene: 6. CDR3 length equals 16 residues. Material for sequencing was peripheral blood. The chain joins TRBV7-3 to TRBJ2-2; 8 bases agree with TRBD1. This TCR was sampled from a woman in her forties or fifties with COVID-19, enrolled during active disease. The CDR3 region is CASSSPDRVNTGELFF. CDR3 DNA sequence: TGTGCCAGCAGCTCCCCGGACAGGGTAAACACCGGGGAGCTGTTTTTT.